This TCR beta chain originates from a study of blood T cells in healthy people across ages. Looking at the study overall: Using template switching, researchers captured about one barcoded beta molecule for each two T cells. The study's findings and limits: Per million T cells, the diversity of TCR beta decreased roughly linearly as age advanced.

For the second PCR, which ran for roughly 6 to 12 cycles, a sample-barcoded 5' primer and a J-beta primer mix were used. TCRdb processed the 5' RACE reads anew with MiXCR; each CDR3 protein has one entry. The sample comprises hundreds of thousands of distinct CDR3 sequences, about 28% of which are singletons, and roughly 17% rests with the top ten. This clonotype was detected a few times. Its antigen is currently unknown. The sample taken for sequencing was blood. The sequence derives from a woman over 75 in good health.

This CDR3 is CASRRVPQHTQYF. CDR3 sequence (DNA): TGTGCCAGCAGGCGAGTTCCACAACATACGCAGTATTTT. The genes are TRBV2 and TRBJ2-3; D is uncertain. This CDR3 contains 13 residues. Germline CDR1 SNHLY, CDR2 FYNNEI. The ends were cut back, 6 bases at V and 7 bases at J, with 14 bases in the middle.